The present entry profiles one T cell receptor (beta chain) with its context. Its antigen remains unidentified. No per-base quality is available; no much larger clone lies one base away. The cohort was made up of roughly 670 healthy bone marrow donors. Cohort members were all nominally healthy when sampled, although unrecorded immune exposures were likely present. The donor tested CMV seronegative and was one of the 352 seronegative cohort members. Every donor gave a peripheral blood sample, and the peripheral blood mononuclear cells from that sample were used for TCR beta sequencing. The Qiagen DNeasy Blood Extraction Kit was used to extract genomic DNA from the blood cell samples. The library relied on the immunoSEQ multiplex PCR assay. For the multiplex PCR, a mixture combining 60 forward primers for TCR Vbeta segments and 13 reverse primers for TCR Jbeta segments was used. The CDR3 region of rearranged TCR beta genes was amplified from genomic DNA with a multiplex PCR assay. Amplified TCR beta libraries were sequenced as 87-base-pair reads on the Illumina HiSeq System. In the original analysis: In a later analysis, roughly 80 million unique TCR beta chains were counted across the approximately 620 repertoires, and about 9.9 million of these chains were shared by at least two donors. To remove PCR and sequencing errors, raw reads were error-corrected and collapsed into unique sequences using a nearest-neighbor algorithm that merged closely related sequences. CDR3 sequences were aligned to IMGT reference sequences to assign V, D and J gene segments. Each retained sequence needed at least a six-nucleotide match to both a V gene segment and a J gene segment. A rearrangement was called productive if the CDR3 had no stop codons and remained in frame with V and J, and every other rearrangement was called non-productive. Following IMGT convention, CDR3 was defined as the stretch from the second conserved V-encoded cysteine up to the conserved J-encoded phenylalanine. The earlier analysis of some 540 of the donors excluded any sequence lacking an unambiguous match to a single V gene segment. In an earlier analysis of around 590 of the donors, a V segment was called functional when productive rearrangements were above 56.7%, and segregating when the standard deviation between donors exceeded 5%. A statistical classification framework was developed to diagnose cytomegalovirus status using the catalog of TCR beta chain sequences. A later analysis assigned V and J genes by comparing TCR nucleotide sequences with IMGT/GENE-DB human TR gene sequences. In a later analysis, CDR3 sequences and most-parsimonious VDJ recombination scenarios were assigned using the TCRdist pipeline. In a later analysis, each TCR beta chain was defined by its CDR3 amino acid sequence together with its V-gene family, and reads without a unique V-gene family were excluded. To address suspected cross-contamination and a sequencing artifact, a later analysis removed several hundred highly shared, low-generation-probability nucleotide sequences. In a later analysis, a clonal expansion index for each public chain was calculated from normalized within-repertoire ranks of inferred template counts. In a later analysis, generation probabilities were computed using a VDJ recombination model fitted to out-of-frame rearrangements, and the results were checked against IGoR. Hypergeometric tests were used in a later analysis to score TCR-TCR, TCR-HLA and TCR-CMV co-occurrence, with a repertoire-size bias correction applied to the TCR pairs. False discovery rates were estimated in a later analysis by permuting HLA or CMV assignments 20 times. In a later analysis, co-occurring TCRs were grouped using DBSCAN, and TCRdist sequence similarity was added for clustering within HLA-allele-positive subsets. Co-occurrence clustering excluded repertoires with fewer than 30,000 or more than 120,000 public chains, plus five with anomalous nucleotide sharing. Drawn from immuneACCESS, this table holds only the in-frame rearrangements with V and J called that TCRdb kept. Clones are partly lost; checked studies trace under half to an unresolved V gene and leave the rest unexplained. D and trimming were read from the DNA, whereas the V and J calls and clone size are those reported in that table. The sample table contains more than 200,000 clones; only one count was recorded for about 74% of them. The ten largest make up 15% to 18% of the sample.

The data derive from a study of cytomegalovirus exposure and HLA in healthy donors (dated by TCRdb to about 2017). At the level of the whole study: An earlier analysis of roughly 630 of the donors reported more than 250 Gb of sequence data and around 110 million unique TCR beta sequences from some 180 million T cells. Roughly 300 gigabases of sequencing data and approximately 85 million unique TCR sequences were included in an early release covering about 620 HLA-typed donors. Among the approximately 400 genotyped donors, about 85% belonged to the genetic ancestry cluster associated with self-reported Caucasian donors. The aim of the study was to test whether cataloging public T cell receptors could identify signatures of past pathogen exposure. Using immunosequencing, the study profiled T cell repertoires from about 620 subjects and related those repertoires to cytomegalovirus serostatus. In addition to the first cohort of hundreds of subjects, a separate validation cohort of 100 to 150 different subjects was used. The study combined high-throughput TCR immunosequencing, statistical association of individual TCRs with disease status, and machine learning to predict cytomegalovirus infection status. To study patterns of TCR occurrence, a later analysis re-analyzed previously published TCR beta repertoires from around 670 donors and added high-resolution HLA genotyping. Rather than drawing on any new phenotypic data, the later analysis identified candidate immune exposures from TCR beta sequences and the way those sequences occurred across donors. An earlier analysis of roughly 600 of the donors used high-throughput TCR beta sequencing to judge whether each TCR beta V gene segment behaved as functional or pseudogenic. Donor age, sex, ethnicity and CMV serostatus were compiled alongside the repertoire data. A later genetic analysis used genome-wide SNP genotypes for about 60% of the roughly 670 donors, treating that subset as a discovery cohort. Every discovery cohort repertoire had been produced on one sequencing platform. Class I and class II HLA loci were covered by the typing at four-digit resolution. The number of donors typed differed by locus, with roughly 629-640 for A, B, C, DRB1 and DQB1, roughly 520 for DQA1, 600 to 610 for DPA1, and 400 to 490 for DPB1. Several DR-DQ haplotypes were treated as single units for association and clustering because of strong linkage in the cohort. On average, approximately 250,000 unique TCR beta nucleotide sequences were sequenced per donor among a few hundred genotyped donors of the cohort, with around 19% of those sequences being non-productive.

Sequences SEHNR (CDR1) and FQNEAQ (CDR2) are obtained from the germline V gene (reference sequence). The junction shows trimming of 4 bases on V and 8 bases on J, and the gene matches do not reach 8 bases of it. The CDR3 spans 15 residues, from the cysteine through the phenylalanine. CDR3 DNA only is kept here, 45 bases in frame from base 1. Overall results and qualifications from the work: For the cohort, immune exposure information was limited to CMV serostatus. The 87-base-pair reads could not distinguish some IMGT-functional V segments, including TRBV6-2 and TRBV6-3, so those segments were excluded. It was suggested by the authors that the approach could potentially be generalized to other disease states and immunological phenotypes. A later analysis found that HLA-associated TCR beta chains were more clonally expanded and had lower generation probabilities than equally common non-associated chains. According to a later analysis, TCR association rates differed among HLA loci, with DRB1 alleles showing the most associated TCRs and HLA-C alleles showing the fewest. When HLA alleles, especially DR and DQ, strongly co-occurred, attributing TCR associations to individual alleles was difficult. According to a later genetic analysis, donors in an Asian-associated ancestry cluster had fewer N-insertions in productive TCRs than the approximately 700-donor mean. The classifier was reported to diagnose cytomegalovirus status with high specificity and sensitivity in both the original and validation cohorts. Linkage disequilibrium might explain the correlated functional status among segregating V segments, but an unknown experimental factor could not be excluded. A further reported finding was that TCR beta sequences accurately predicted the HLA-A and HLA-B alleles for most subjects in the first cohort. In a later genetic analysis, a missense DCLRE1C variant was associated with V-gene and J-gene trimming of TCR beta chains, and the association was replicated in an independent cohort. A later analysis found that most CMV-associated TCR beta chains appeared HLA-restricted, with HLA associations seemingly driven largely by CMV exposure. Because counts were too low, about 18 rarely observed V segments, including chromosome 9 orphons, were excluded from the earlier analysis of 587 of the donors. Broadly in line with IMGT annotations, most TCR beta V segments showed up in productive rearrangements about 87% or about 30% of the time in an earlier analysis of around 600 of the donors. Sequencing depth was assumed to be roughly uniform across donors in the presence/absence analyses, though that assumption may not hold. According to a later analysis, parvovirus B19, influenza, CMV and Epstein-Barr virus appeared linked to several top co-occurrence clusters. A group of highly shared sequence variants was considered likely to be a technical artifact of the sequencing pipeline. Only TCR beta chains were sequenced in this cohort, and the absence of alpha or paired-chain data limited detectable features. A total of about 150 TCR beta chains were listed by the study as associated with cytomegalovirus. A later analysis associated approximately 17,000 TCR beta sequences with specific HLA alleles at a false discovery rate of 0.05. Most TCR sequences were observed very rarely across donors, whereas some public TCRs were present in many individuals. Because some donors lacked HLA typing at each locus, the association tests relied only on the typed subset. Three of the identified cytomegalovirus-associated TCR beta chains were confirmed in vitro to be specific for cytomegalovirus antigens.

The sample consisted of PBMCs. This sequence uses TRBV7-9 and TRBJ2-1; 10 bases in the junction line up with TRBD1. The source of this sequence is a man in his forties in good health and CMV-seronegative. CDR3 region: CASSSPGQGSDEQFF. The DNA reads as follows: TGTGCCAGCAGCTCGCCGGGACAGGGGTCTGATGAGCAGTTCTTC.